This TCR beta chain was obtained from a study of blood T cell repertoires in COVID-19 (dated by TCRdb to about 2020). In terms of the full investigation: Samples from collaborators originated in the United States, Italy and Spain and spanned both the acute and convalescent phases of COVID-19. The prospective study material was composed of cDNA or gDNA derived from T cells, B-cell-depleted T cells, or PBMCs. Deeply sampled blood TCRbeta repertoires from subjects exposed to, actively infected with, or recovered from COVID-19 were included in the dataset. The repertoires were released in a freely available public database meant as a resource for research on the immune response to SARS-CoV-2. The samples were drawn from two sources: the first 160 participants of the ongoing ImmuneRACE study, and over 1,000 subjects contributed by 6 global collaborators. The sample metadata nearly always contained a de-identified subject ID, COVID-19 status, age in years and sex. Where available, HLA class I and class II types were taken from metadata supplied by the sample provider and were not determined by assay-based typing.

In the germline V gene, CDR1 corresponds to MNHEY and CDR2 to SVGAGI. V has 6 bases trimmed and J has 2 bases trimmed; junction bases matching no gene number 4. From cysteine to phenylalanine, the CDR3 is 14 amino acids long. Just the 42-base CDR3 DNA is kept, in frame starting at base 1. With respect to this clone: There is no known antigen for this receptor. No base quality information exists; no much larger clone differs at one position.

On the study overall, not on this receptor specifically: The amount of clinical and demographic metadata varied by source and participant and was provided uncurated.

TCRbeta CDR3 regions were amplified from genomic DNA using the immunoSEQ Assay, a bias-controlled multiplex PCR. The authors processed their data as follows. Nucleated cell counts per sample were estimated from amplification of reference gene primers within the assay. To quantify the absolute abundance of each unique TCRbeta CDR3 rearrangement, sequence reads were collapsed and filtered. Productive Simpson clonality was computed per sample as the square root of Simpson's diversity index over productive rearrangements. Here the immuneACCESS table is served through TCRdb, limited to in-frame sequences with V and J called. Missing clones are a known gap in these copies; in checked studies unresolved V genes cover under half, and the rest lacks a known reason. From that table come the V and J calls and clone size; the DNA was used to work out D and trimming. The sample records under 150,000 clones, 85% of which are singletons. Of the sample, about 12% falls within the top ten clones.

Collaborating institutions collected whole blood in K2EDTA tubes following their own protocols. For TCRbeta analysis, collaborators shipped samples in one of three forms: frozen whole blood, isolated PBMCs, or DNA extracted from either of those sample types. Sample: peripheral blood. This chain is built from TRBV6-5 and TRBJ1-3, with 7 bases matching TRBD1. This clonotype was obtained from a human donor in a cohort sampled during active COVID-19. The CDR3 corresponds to CASRLQGTGNTIYF. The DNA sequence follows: TGTGCCAGCAGACTACAGGGGACTGGAAACACCATATATTTT.